The 25 T cell receptor beta chains below were found in one sample sequenced in a study of shared clonotypes between healthy human individuals. Generated by immunoSEQ multiplex PCR, the TCRdb table keeps only in-frame clones and is missing some. In the table there are approximately 500,000 clones, over 60% of which are singletons. Source material: PBMCs. The source is a middle-aged woman in good health. Some clones in this sample may be carry-over from other donors' samples.

This clone appeared a few times. The gene calls are TRBV6-1 and TRBJ1-2; unclear D gene. V lost 5 bases to trimming and J lost 2 bases, with 12 bases between them. Per the germline V gene, CDR1 is MNHNS and CDR2 is SASEGT. CDR3 length: 14 residues. CDR3 sequence (DNA): TGTGCCAGCAGTCCACAGACCTCAAACTATGGCTACACCTTC. This sequence encodes CASSPQTSNYGYTF.

The V call is TRBV6-5, the J call TRBJ2-7; no firm D call. Germline V gives CDR1 MNHEY, CDR2 SVGAGI. This CDR3 contains 13 residues. Trimming took 8 bases from V and 5 from J, leaving 16 bases between them. The CDR3 region has the DNA TGTGCCAGCGGCCGGCCGGGTGACCACGAGCAGTACTTC. Translation: CASGRPGDHEQYF.

This clone was recorded many times. The chain uses TRBV29-1 and TRBJ2-1; TRBD2 matches 10 bases. The trim removed 6 bases at V and 0 bases at J, leaving 20 bases unmatched. Per the germline V gene, CDR1 is SQVTM and CDR2 is ANQGSEA. CDR3 length equals 20 residues. The CDR3 is CSVLIPLVAGGTSSYNEQFF. Here the CDR3 DNA reads TGCAGCGTCCTAATCCCCCTTGTAGCGGGAGGAACCTCCTCCTACAATGAGCAGTTCTTC.

The sample holds a few counts of this clone. The chain joins TRBV7-9 to TRBJ1-5, with TRBD1 identical over 8 bases. With 0 bases clipped from V and 14 bases from J, the junction kept 3 bases outside the gene matches. Germline CDR1 SEHNR, CDR2 FQNEAQ (reference sequence). This CDR3 region has 12 residues. The CDR3 is CASSLAQGAKHF. The CDR3 DNA reads TGTGCCAGCAGCTTAGCGCAGGGGGCCAAGCATTTT.

This chain joins TRBV18 and TRBJ1-2, with 8 bases aligning to TRBD1. Trimming at V came to 2 bases and at J to 5 bases, leaving 10 bases not matched to a gene. The CDR3 consists of 16 residues. Germline assignment: CDR1 KGHSH and CDR2 LQKENI. The CDR3 loop is CASSPSQDRAGYGYTF. In DNA, the CDR3 is TGTGCCAGCTCACCATCCCAGGACAGGGCTGGGTATGGCTACACCTTC.

This clone has at least ten counts. The same CDR3 arises from other DNA sequences in this sample as well. This sequence joins TRBV11-2 and TRBJ2-3; 7 positions agree with TRBD1. Trimming at V came to 0 bases and at J to 6 bases, leaving 3 bases not matched to a gene. Per germline, CDR1 SGHAT and CDR2 FQNNGV. CDR3 size: 14 residues. CDR3 sequence (DNA): TGTGCCAGCAGCTTAGAAAGGGGGCAGGATACGCAGTATTTT. This sequence encodes CASSLERGQDTQYF.

V and J are TRBV28 and TRBJ1-1; D gene ambiguous. Germline lookup yields CDR1 MDHEN and CDR2 SYDVKM. The CDR3 contains 14 residues. V was cut by 3 bases and J by 2 bases, with 10 bases left in between. For the CDR3, the DNA is TGTGCCAGCAGTTTCCCTGACCCCAACACTGAAGCTTTCTTT. Its protein is CASSFPDPNTEAFF.

The DNA of the CDR3 is TGTGCCAGCGTCGACCCCCCTGAAGCTTTCTTT. This encodes CASVDPPEAFF. This rearrangement joins TRBV28 to TRBJ1-1; D not resolved. V lost 8 bases to trimming and J lost 6 bases, with 10 bases between them. CDR3 length equals 11 residues. From germline, CDR1 is MDHEN and CDR2 SYDVKM. Using reference TRBV28 and TRBJ1-1 for the parts outside the CDR3, the full variable domain is DVKVTQSSRYLVKRTGEKVFLECVQDMDHENMFWYRQDPGLGLRLIYFSYDVKMKEKGDIPEGYSVSREKKERFSLILESASTNQTSMYLCASVDPPEAFFGQGTRLTVV.

CDR3 bases: TGTGCCAGCAGCTTCTTACAGGGCTATGGCTACACCTTC. This encodes CASSFLQGYGYTF. This chain uses TRBV7-2 with TRBJ1-2; possible D gene TRBD1, 6 bases. Per the germline V gene, CDR1 is SGHTA and CDR2 is FQGNSA. CDR3 length: 13 residues. Trimming shortened V by 3 bases and J by 4 bases, and 9 bases separated the two germline ends.

The chain recombines TRBV9 with TRBJ1-1; TRBD1 matches 8 bases. V lost 4 bases to trimming and J lost 4 bases; unmatched junction nucleotides: 6. This CDR3 region has 14 residues. CDR1 is SGDLS, CDR2 YYNGEE, per germline. The CDR3 region is CASSFGTGITEAFF. CDR3 sequence (DNA): TGTGCCAGCAGCTTTGGGACAGGCATCACTGAAGCTTTCTTT. The complete variable domain, with remaining parts taken from reference TRBV9 and TRBJ1-1, reads DSGVTQTPKHLITATGQRVTLRCSPRSGDLSVYWYQQSLDQGLQFLIQYYNGEERAKGNILERFSAQQFPDLHSELNLSSLELGDSALYFCASSFGTGITEAFFGQGTRLTVV.

The chain couples TRBV11-2 to TRBJ2-7, with 7 bases aligning to TRBD2. The CDR3 sequence is 17 residues long. V trimming: 4 bases; J trimming: 1 base; junction bases outside the gene matches: 13. Germline CDR1 is SGHAT and CDR2 is FQNNGV. CDR3 coding DNA: TGTGCCAGCAGCTCACCCCTCCAGCGGGGCGGATCCTACGAGCAGTACTTC. This translates into CASSSPLQRGGSYEQYF.

As to this clone: A read error is the likely source, as a far larger clone sits one nucleotide away. This chain links TRBV11-3 with TRBJ1-1; D is uncertain. Per germline, CDR1 SGHNT and CDR2 YENEEA. This CDR3 is 13 amino acids long. The DNA for the CDR3 is TGTGCCAACAGCCCTGACATGAACACTGAAGCTTTCTTT. Translating it yields CANSPDMNTEAFF.

In its sample, this clone was seen many times. The genes are TRBV6-1 and TRBJ2-1, with TRBD2 identical over 7 bases. Losses at the gene ends were 2 bases for V and 5 bases for J; bases not matched to a gene: 9. This CDR3 region has 16 residues. Germline V lookup: CDR1 MNHNS, CDR2 SASEGT. The chain's CDR3 is CASSESAGRGDNEQFF. The CDR3 region has the DNA TGTGCCAGCAGTGAATCCGCAGGGAGGGGAGACAATGAGCAGTTCTTC.

V and J are TRBV5-1 and TRBJ2-7; D may be TRBD1 (6 bases). CDR1 and CDR2 (germline): SGHRS, YFSETQ. V lost 2 bases and J 5 bases, leaving 17 bases between the germline ends. CDR3 length equals 15 residues. This CDR3 is CASSFTGSSEDEQYF. CDR3 sequence (DNA): TGCGCCAGCAGCTTCACAGGGAGTAGTGAGGACGAGCAGTACTTC.

The chain carries TRBV7-2 and TRBJ2-3; D call uncertain. Germline V CDR1 and CDR2: SGHTA, FQGNSA. This CDR3 is 14 amino acids long. V was trimmed by 6 bases and J by 3 bases, leaving 13 bases between them. This CDR3 reads CASRGWGSTDTQYF. Written as DNA, the CDR3 is TGTGCCAGCAGAGGGTGGGGTTCGACAGATACGCAGTATTTT.

The V gene is TRBV29-1, the J gene TRBJ2-1, with a weak D call TRBD1 (5 bases). In germline, CDR1 is SQVTM, CDR2 ANQGSEA. The ends were cut back, 4 bases at V and 9 bases at J, with 16 bases in the middle. This CDR3 is built from 13 residues. CDR3 amino acids: CSVARALLGEQFF. Written as DNA, the CDR3 is TGCAGCGTTGCCAGGGCACTTCTGGGTGAGCAGTTCTTC.

The chain is built from TRBV5-6 and TRBJ1-1, with TRBD1 matching 7 bases. CDR3 length equals 15 residues. Trimming removed 3 bases from V and 1 base from J; junction bases left unmatched: 6. From germline, CDR1 is SGHDT and CDR2 YYEEEE. The CDR3 DNA follows: TGTGCCAGCAGCTCAGGGACAGACACGAACACTGAAGCTTTCTTT. Translation: CASSSGTDTNTEAFF.

The rearrangement uses TRBV9 and TRBJ2-1; 10 bases match TRBD2. Germline-derived CDR1 and CDR2 are SGDLS and YYNGEE. After removal of 3 bases from V and 7 bases from J, the junction contained 10 bases not matched to a gene. The CDR3 consists of 16 residues. As DNA, the CDR3 is TGTGCCAGCAGCGGCCGACTAGCGGGCCCGATGAATGAGCAGTTCTTC. The encoded protein is CASSGRLAGPMNEQFF.

The rearrangement links TRBV18 to TRBJ1-1; 7 bases fit TRBD1. After removal of 4 bases from V and 1 base from J, the junction contained 6 bases not matched to a gene. CDR3 length equals 15 residues. Germline-derived CDR1 and CDR2 are KGHSH and LQKENI. The chain's CDR3 is CASSLRTGRNTEAFF. Here the CDR3 DNA reads TGTGCCAGCTCACTACGGACAGGAAGGAACACTGAAGCTTTCTTT.

The genes are TRBV27 and TRBJ2-7; D gene uncertain. Germline assignment: CDR1 MNHEY and CDR2 SMNVEV (reference sequence). The CDR3 runs to 15 residues. V shed 5 bases and J shed 6 bases, with 20 bases lying between them. The DNA for the CDR3 is TGTGCCAGCAGTCCGATCCTCGCTGAAATCTCCGAGCAGTACTTC. Translation: CASSPILAEISEQYF.

The chain links TRBV7-2 to TRBJ2-5; TRBD1 agrees at 7 bases. J gave up 5 bases and V 6 bases, and 6 bases lay outside the gene matches. CDR3 size: 13 residues. The germline CDR1 and CDR2 sequences are SGHTA and FQGNSA. CDR3 amino acids: CASRLGGLETQYF. As DNA, the CDR3 is TGTGCCAGCAGACTAGGGGGCTTGGAGACCCAGTACTTC.

The CDR3 reads CASTSTGGDMNTEAFF. The CDR3 region has the DNA TGCGCCAGCACCTCGACAGGGGGCGATATGAACACTGAAGCTTTCTTT. The chain combines TRBV10-2 with TRBJ1-1; 10 nucleotides line up with TRBD1. The CDR3 has 16 amino acids. Germline CDR1 is WSHSY and CDR2 is SAAADI. Unmatched junction bases numbered 8, after V lost 7 bases and J lost 0 bases.

This clone was recorded a few times. This sequence joins TRBV7-6 and TRBJ2-1; 9 nucleotides agree with TRBD2. V shed 1 base, J shed 8 bases, and the junction held 6 bases outside the gene matches. The CDR3 consists of 15 residues. CDR1 and CDR2 (germline): SGHVS, FNYEAQ. CDR3 sequence: CASSLGSGRWDEQFF. The CDR3 DNA follows: TGTGCCAGCAGCTTAGGTAGCGGGAGATGGGATGAGCAGTTCTTC. Full variable domain (remainder filled in from reference TRBV7-6 and TRBJ2-1): GAGVSQSPRYKVTKRGQDVALRCDPISGHVSLYWYRQALGQGPEFLTYFNYEAQQDKSGLPNDRFSAERPEGSISTLTIQRTEQRDSAMYRCASSLGSGRWDEQFFGPGTRLTVL.

The chain links TRBV7-2 to TRBJ2-3, with TRBD2 identical over 8 bases. Looked up from germline, CDR1 is SGHTA and CDR2 is FQGNSA. The CDR3 extends over 15 amino acids. V was pared by 5 bases and J by 5 bases, with 9 bases of the junction left unmatched. As DNA, the CDR3 is TGTGCCAGCAGCATCCAAGCGGGAGCTGGAGATACGCAGTATTTT. Translating gives CASSIQAGAGDTQYF.

The chain links TRBV9 to TRBJ1-1, with D possibly TRBD1 on 5 matching bases. Looked up from germline, CDR1 is SGDLS and CDR2 is YYNGEE. CDR3 length: 16 residues. The V and J ends lost 3 bases and 6 bases respectively, with 21 bases between them. CDR3 amino acids: CASSEGTGTYFAEAFF. The CDR3 nucleotides are TGTGCCAGCAGCGAAGGAACCGGGACTTATTTCGCTGAAGCTTTCTTT.